Given below is one TCR beta chain in context. Its antigen remains undetermined. Per-nucleotide qualities are absent, and no much larger clonotype sits a single base away. The trial excluded patients who had a history of autoimmune disease or were on systemic immunosuppression. Peripheral blood for TCR sequencing was collected from all dose cohorts at baseline, on cycle 4 day 1, and on cycle 7 day 1. Samples came from an open-label, multicenter, first-in-human phase I dose-escalation trial of ivuxolimab. The trial enrolled adults with locally advanced or metastatic head and neck squamous cell, hepatocellular, melanoma or renal cell carcinoma. Before TCR sequencing, CD4+ T cells and CD8+ T cells from peripheral blood were sorted into separate populations. The record originates from a study of OX40 agonist ivuxolimab in advanced cancers. Looking at the study overall: The costimulatory receptor OX40 (CD134) was targeted by ivuxolimab, a fully human IgG2 agonistic monoclonal antibody. Intravenous ivuxolimab was administered to patients every 2 weeks at six dose levels: 0.01, 0.1, 0.3, 1.5, 3 and 10 mg/kg. Among the 50 to 55 dose-escalation patients, around 20 had hepatocellular carcinoma, roughly 15 melanoma, 9 renal cell carcinoma and 9 head and neck cancer. In the dose-escalation cohort, around four fifths of patients were male, and the mean age was roughly 60 years, with a range of 23 to 79. Prior anti-PD-1, anti-PD-L1 or anti-CTLA-4 therapy was permitted, and checkpoint inhibitors had been received by 40% to 50% of dose-escalation patients. Partial responses occurred in three dose-escalation patients, of whom one had hepatocellular carcinoma and two had cutaneous melanoma. The point of sequencing TCRbeta in the periphery was to test whether ivuxolimab changed TCR sequence diversity and drove clonal T-cell expansion. The paper reports the monotherapy dose-escalation portion (N = 52 patients) of the phase I ivuxolimab trial. Overall results and qualifications from the work: At doses of 0.1 to 3.0 mg/kg, clonal expansion of both CD4+ and CD8+ T cells in blood was seen between baseline and week 6. Low levels of normalized T-cell clonal expansion were also shown by some nonresponding patients. Partial responders in the 0.1-3.0 mg/kg groups had among the lowest normalized peripheral clonal expansion, especially among CD8+ T cells. Antigen specificity was not determined for the clonally expanded peripheral T cells. After ivuxolimab, CD8+ T cells had more expanded clones than CD4+ T cells on average.

Measured from the cysteine to the phenylalanine, the CDR3 is 14 residues long. CDR3 DNA is the only sequence kept; it has 42 bases, read in frame from the first base. Trimming at the junction amounts to 2 bases on V and 0 bases on J, and the germline ends lie 5 bases apart. CDR1 and CDR2 are read off the germline V gene (reference sequence) as SGHAT and FQDESV. To sequence the TCRbeta CDR3 region, genomic DNA was isolated from the sorted cells. The immunoSEQ Assay was used to sequence the TCRbeta CDR3 regions. TCRdb limited this immuneACCESS table to in-frame rearrangements with V and J called. A share of clones is missing; checked studies link under half to unresolved V genes, and the rest is unexplained. A total of 50,000 or so clones appear in this sample, roughly 89% of them only once. Together, the top ten hold 4% to 5.5% of the sample.

The rearranged chain carries TRBV11-1 and TRBJ2-1; no D segment can be confidently identified. The sequenced sample was CD4+ or CD8+ T cells sorted from blood, obtained in a trial of the OX40 agonist ivuxolimab. The clonotype was recovered from an adult with an advanced solid tumor such as melanoma, head and neck, liver or kidney cancer. The CDR3 loop reads CASSLSSSYNEQFF. Here is the DNA: TGTGCCAGCAGCTTAAGTAGCTCCTACAATGAGCAGTTCTTC.